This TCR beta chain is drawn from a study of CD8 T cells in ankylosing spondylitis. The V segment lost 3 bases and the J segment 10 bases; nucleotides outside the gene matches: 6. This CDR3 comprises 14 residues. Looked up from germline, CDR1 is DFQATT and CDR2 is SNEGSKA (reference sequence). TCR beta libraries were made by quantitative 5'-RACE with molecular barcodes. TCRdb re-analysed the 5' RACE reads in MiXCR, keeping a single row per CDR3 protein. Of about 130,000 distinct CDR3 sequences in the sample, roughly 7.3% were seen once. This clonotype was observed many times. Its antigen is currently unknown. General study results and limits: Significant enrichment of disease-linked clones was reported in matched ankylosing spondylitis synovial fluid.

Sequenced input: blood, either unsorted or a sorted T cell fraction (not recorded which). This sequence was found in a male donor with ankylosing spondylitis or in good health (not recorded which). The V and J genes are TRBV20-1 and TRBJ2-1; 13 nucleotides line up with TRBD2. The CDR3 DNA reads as TGCAGTGCTAGTAGGACTAGCGGGGGAATCGAGCAGTTCTTC. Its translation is CSASRTSGGIEQFF.